This TCR beta chain was sequenced in a study of cytomegalovirus exposure and HLA in healthy donors. Findings and limits, study-wide: It was found in a later analysis that first-cohort TCR clusters tended to co-occur in the 100 to 150 validation repertoires.

With regard to this clone: Its antigen remains unknown.

The CDR3 extends over 13 amino acids. Germline lookup yields CDR1 SGHTA and CDR2 FQGNSA. With V trimmed by 4 bases and J by 7 bases, 3 bases remained unmatched. Profiling relied on immunoSEQ multiplex PCR, and the TCRdb table lists in-frame clones only, not all of them. The sample lists roughly 60,000 clones, around 94% seen once, with 2% to 2.5% in the top ten. Sequenced input: PBMCs. The V gene is TRBV7-2, the J gene TRBJ1-5; 8 positions match TRBD1. The sequence was collected from a man aged 18 to 29 in good health and CMV-seronegative. The CDR3 region is CASSWDRRQPQHF. DNA for the CDR3: TGTGCCAGCAGCTGGGACAGGAGACAGCCCCAGCATTTT. The full variable domain, completed using reference TRBV7-2 and TRBJ1-5, is GAGVSQSPSNKVTEKGKDVELRCDPISGHTALYWYRQSLGQGLEFLIYFQGNSAPDKSGLPSDRFSAERTGGSVSTLTIQRTQQEDSAVYLCASSWDRRQPQHFGDGTRLSIL.